Listed below are T cell receptor beta chains from one sample, sequenced in a study of T cell responses to AZD1222 COVID-19 vaccine. Sequencing used immunoSEQ multiplex PCR; TCRdb keeps in-frame clones, though not all of them. This table holds more than 100,000 clones, 93% found once. This material consisted of peripheral blood, taken on day 0 of AZD1222 vaccination. The origin of the receptors is an adult in good health. Each CDR3 is given with its conserved first and last residue. The D gene is left open where the match is weak. Part of the rows lack a size; the others show once, few, many or a class for expanded clones.

j_call	v_call	clone_size	d_call	cdr3_nt	cdr3_aa
TRBJ1-4	TRBV12-3/TRBV12-4	NA	NA	TGTGCCAGCCCCGGGACGGACTTT	CASPGTDF
TRBJ1-5	TRBV27	NA	NA	TGTGCCAGCAGTTTTTCGGGACGAAATCAGCCCCAGCATTTT	CASSFSGRNQPQHF
TRBJ1-4	TRBV30	NA	NA	TGTGCCTGGAGTGGGGGGGAAAAACTGTTTTTT	CAWSGGEKLFF
TRBJ2-5	TRBV27	NA	NA	TGTGCCAGCAGGGACCCCACACAAGAGACCCAGTACTTC	CASRDPTQETQYF
TRBJ2-1	TRBV6-5	NA	TRBD1	TGTGCCAGCAGCGATTGGGACAGCCCCCCCAGTGGGCAGTTCTTC	CASSDWDSPPSGQFF
TRBJ1-1	TRBV7-9	NA	NA	TGTGCCAGCAGCTTGGACACCTGGGGTGTGGCTGAAGCTTTCTTT	CASSLDTWGVAEAFF
TRBJ2-3	TRBV9	few	NA	TGTGCCAGCAGCGCCCGTAAAGGGGAATCATATTTT	CASSARKGESYF
TRBJ2-1	TRBV7-3	NA	TRBD2	TGTGCCAGCAGCTGGGGCGGGAGTGCGACCTACAATGAGCAGTTCTTC	CASSWGGSATYNEQFF
TRBJ1-4	TRBV28	NA	NA	TGTGCCAGCACTGCAACTAATGAAAAACTGTTTTTT	CASTATNEKLFF
TRBJ1-2	TRBV6-5	NA	NA	TGTGCCAGCAGTCTCGTGGCAGGCCCCTATGGCTACACCTTC	CASSLVAGPYGYTF
TRBJ2-5	TRBV2	NA	NA	TGTGCCAGTACCGTGGTTAGCGGAAAAGAGACCCAGTACTTC	CASTVVSGKETQYF
TRBJ2-3	TRBV11-1	once	NA	TGTGCCAGCAGCTTAGCCCAAAACACAGATACGCAGTATTTT	CASSLAQNTDTQYF
TRBJ1-6	TRBV6-5	NA	TRBD1	TGTGCCAGCACCGGGACAGGGGGCCGTAATTCACCCCTCCACTTT	CASTGTGGRNSPLHF
TRBJ2-7	TRBV5-4	few	NA	TGTGCCAGCAGCCCATATAGTAGTGCCCTCGAGCAGTACTTC	CASSPYSSALEQYF
TRBJ2-3	TRBV27	NA	NA	TGTGCCAGCAGTCGGCGGGCCGGGCTGGATACGCAGTATTTT	CASSRRAGLDTQYF
TRBJ2-3	TRBV7-8	NA	NA	TGTGCCAGCACCACAGGGCCGGCCCCAGATACGCAGTATTTT	CASTTGPAPDTQYF
TRBJ1-2	TRBV27	once	NA	TGTGCCAGCAGAGGTCTCCCTGGCGGGGGCTACACCTTC	CASRGLPGGGYTF
TRBJ2-1	TRBV9	NA	TRBD1	TGTGCCAGCAGCGAAGGGGGCGCGGTTAATGAGCAGTTCTTC	CASSEGGAVNEQFF
TRBJ2-2	TRBV28	NA	TRBD2	TGTGCCAGCAGTTTATCCGGACTAGAGGGGGAGCTGTTTTTT	CASSLSGLEGELFF
TRBJ1-6	TRBV18	NA	NA	TGTGCCAGCTCACCCAAGGGAGACGGATTTAATTCACCCCTCCACTTT	CASSPKGDGFNSPLHF
TRBJ1-2	TRBV4-1	NA	NA	TGCGCCAGCAGCCAAGATGGGGGTTATGGCTACACCTTC	CASSQDGGYGYTF
TRBJ1-5	TRBV3-1/TRBV3-2	NA	NA	TGTGCCAGCAGCCAAGGTTTTTTCCGGAGCAATCAGCCCCAGCATTTT	CASSQGFFRSNQPQHF
TRBJ1-6	TRBV30	NA	NA	TGTGCCTGGACGGACAGCGACGATTCACCCCTCCACTTT	CAWTDSDDSPLHF
TRBJ2-7	TRBV6-5	NA	NA	TGTGCCAGCATAAGCGGTACTTACTACGAGCAGTACTTC	CASISGTYYEQYF
TRBJ2-1	TRBV5-1	few	NA	TGCGCCAGCAGCTTGGGACAGGACTACAATGAGCAGTTCTTC	CASSLGQDYNEQFF
TRBJ2-3	TRBV19	NA	NA	TGTGCCAGTAGAAAACCCGGGCCTCATGGGACAGATACGCAGTATTTT	CASRKPGPHGTDTQYF
TRBJ1-1	TRBV28	NA	NA	TGTGCCAGCAGTCCCCCCGGGAGGGTGAACACTGAAGCTTTCTTT	CASSPPGRVNTEAFF
TRBJ2-2	TRBV28	NA	NA	TGTGCCAGCAGTTTTATCAGTCCAGGAGGGCCCACCGGGGAGCTGTTTTTT	CASSFISPGGPTGELFF
TRBJ2-6	TRBV30	NA	NA	TGTGCCTGGAGTACGTCTGGGGCCAACGTCCTGACTTTC	CAWSTSGANVLTF
TRBJ2-3	TRBV28	NA	TRBD2	TGTGCCAGCAGCCACGACTGGCGCAGCGGGGGCGCAGATACGCAGTATTTT	CASSHDWRSGGADTQYF
TRBJ1-5	TRBV2	NA	NA	TGTGCCAGCAGTGTTAAGGGATTTGAGCCCCAGCATTTT	CASSVKGFEPQHF
TRBJ2-1	TRBV19	once	NA	TGTGCCAGTAGGGTTGGGCAGGCCGGTAATGAGCAGTTCTTC	CASRVGQAGNEQFF
TRBJ2-7	TRBV5-4	NA	NA	TGTGCCAGCAGTGGGGGAACAACCTACGAGCAGTACTTC	CASSGGTTYEQYF
TRBJ1-1	TRBV9	NA	TRBD1	TGTGCCAGCAGCGTAGGGGCCCCGACAGGGGTAATGAACACTGAAGCTTTCTTT	CASSVGAPTGVMNTEAFF
TRBJ2-5	TRBV24-1	NA	TRBD1	TGTGCCACCAGTGAAACAGGGGGGGAGACCCAGTACTTC	CATSETGGETQYF
TRBJ2-1	TRBV6-1	NA	NA	TGTGCCAGCAGTGTGCCCGGGGCAAGCTCCTACAATGAGCAGTTCTTC	CASSVPGASSYNEQFF
TRBJ2-1	TRBV27	NA	TRBD1	TGTGCCAGCAGTGTGGGACAGGGGATGCAGTTCTTC	CASSVGQGMQFF
TRBJ1-1	TRBV18	NA	NA	TGTGCCAGCTCCGACAGCGTCAACCCTGAAGCTTTCTTT	CASSDSVNPEAFF
TRBJ1-1	TRBV6-5	NA	NA	TGTGCCAGCAGGAGGGGCAACACTGAAGCTTTCTTT	CASRRGNTEAFF
TRBJ1-2	TRBV7-6	NA	NA	TGTGCCAGCAGCTTAGGTGCGGGGCACCGTAACTATGGCTACACCTTC	CASSLGAGHRNYGYTF
TRBJ2-2	TRBV4-2	once	NA	TGTGCCAGCAGCCAAGTATCGTCGAGTGGGCCGAACACCGGGGAGCTGTTTTTT	CASSQVSSSGPNTGELFF
TRBJ1-3	TRBV28	NA	NA	TGTGCCAGTCGCGACTCCAGGGGTCCAGGAAACACCATATATTTT	CASRDSRGPGNTIYF
TRBJ2-3	TRBV20-1	few	TRBD2	TGCAGTGCTAGTGCGAGCGGGGGCCTGGATACGCAGTATTTT	CSASASGGLDTQYF
TRBJ1-3	TRBV20-1	NA	NA	TGCAGTGCTAGAGTTAAGAACACCATATATTTT	CSARVKNTIYF
TRBJ2-5	TRBV14	NA	NA	TGTGCCAGCAGCCAAGTAGGGGATGGGGCAGAGACCCAGTACTTC	CASSQVGDGAETQYF
TRBJ1-1	TRBV6-5	NA	NA	TGTGCCAGCGGGGAACGACAGGCACTGAACACTGAAGCTTTCTTT	CASGERQALNTEAFF
TRBJ1-1	TRBV27	NA	NA	TGTGCCAGCAGTCCAGGGGTATTTGGTGGGCGGGCCTTCACTGAAGCTTTCTTT	CASSPGVFGGRAFTEAFF
TRBJ1-1	TRBV25-1	NA	TRBD1	TGTGCCAGCAGGGAAGGGACAGAATTAGGGAACACTGAAGCTTTCTTT	CASREGTELGNTEAFF
TRBJ1-2	TRBV30	NA	NA	TGTGCCTGGAGTGAGTGGGTGGGCTACACCTTC	CAWSEWVGYTF
TRBJ1-2	TRBV3-1/TRBV3-2	NA	TRBD1	TGTGCCAGCAGCCTGGGACAGGGTTTTGGCTACACCTTC	CASSLGQGFGYTF
TRBJ2-3	TRBV18	NA	NA	TGTGCCAGCTCACCATCAGATACGCAGTATTTT	CASSPSDTQYF
TRBJ2-2	TRBV10-3	NA	NA	TGTGCCACCCGAAGCACCGGGGAGCTGTTTTTT	CATRSTGELFF
TRBJ1-1	TRBV30	NA	NA	TGTGCCTGGAGTGTACGGAGCCAAGAAGCTTTCTTT	CAWSVRSQEAFF
TRBJ1-2	TRBV4-1	NA	NA	TGCGCCAGCAGCCAAGATGGGGGCAGGTTAAGTTATGGCTACACCTTC	CASSQDGGRLSYGYTF
TRBJ1-1	TRBV7-8	NA	NA	TGTGCCAGCAGTAGGAGGATGAACACTGAAGCTTTCTTT	CASSRRMNTEAFF